This note documents a single TCR beta chain sequence. The sample comes from a study of blood T cell repertoires in COVID-19. Overall study: Nucleic acid was either cDNA or gDNA, and it came from T cells, B-cell-depleted T cells, or PBMCs.

Authors' analysis steps: Cell counts per sample came from amplifying reference gene primers. Repertoires were generated with immunoSEQ multiplex PCR, while TCRdb's copy carries only in-frame clones and drops some. D and trimming were read from the DNA, whereas the V and J calls and clone size are those reported in that table. The sample consists of approximately 400,000 clones, roughly 88% of them appearing once. The specimen sequenced was peripheral blood. The receptor was derived from a woman aged 45-59 years with COVID-19, enrolled during active disease.

CDR3 nucleotide sequence: TGTGCCAGCAGCGATAACAGGGTTCTTGCTGAAGCTTTCTTT. Amino acid sequence: CASSDNRVLAEAFF. The V and J genes are TRBV6-5 and TRBJ1-1, with a weak D call TRBD1 (6 bases). The V end was cut by 6 bases, the J end by 6 bases, with 17 bases between. Germline V gene data show CDR1 as MNHEY and CDR2 as SVGAGI. The CDR3 contains 14 residues.